This T cell receptor (beta chain) stems from a study of beta chain features in type 1 diabetes (dated by TCRdb to between 2018 and 2020). Looking at the study overall: Patients and healthy donors did not differ in mean age, gender distribution, total cell number or subset yield. A total of just under 110,000,000 sorted cells were examined across all samples, and RNA yield correlated strongly with the number of cells per subset. The study compared TCRB repertoires of sorted circulating CD4+ T cell subsets between recently diagnosed type 1 diabetes patients and matched healthy donors. Whereas all 30 or so donors provided naive and central memory subsets, regulatory and stem cell-like memory subsets were isolated from just 8 patients and roughly 8 healthy donors. What the study reported, not specific to this receptor: Only small numbers of individuals were included in the HLA sub-analyses, which left unresolved whether HLA type had any influence on TCRB rearrangement. Patients with type 1 diabetes made fewer insertions and deleted more nucleotides at VDJ recombination sites, implying thymic rearrangement abnormalities. A moderate but significant shortening of TCRB CDR3 length was observed in type 1 diabetes patients in all four CD4+ subsets. Because cDNA rather than genomic DNA was sequenced, highly expressing activated cells could have been over-represented, although no difference in activation and CD3 levels was found between groups. Shorter templates might have been favored by PCR, but patient and control samples were amplified and corrected together, so both groups would have been affected equally by any skew. The naive, central memory and regulatory TCRB repertoires appeared to resemble one another more closely among patients than among healthy donors.

All of the isolated RNA was reverse transcribed with the High Capacity cDNA Reverse Transcription Kit, so expressed TCRB transcripts were sequenced. Deep immunoSEQ sequencing was applied to naive, central memory and regulatory T cell samples, giving an average of around 3.4 million total reads per sample. Sorted cells were lysed in RLT buffer, and RNA was extracted using DNase-treated RNeasy Micro or Mini kits according to cell number. Each cell subset was processed on its own to prevent cross-contamination, while patient and healthy donor samples were processed together. The immunoSEQ multiplex PCR was used to amplify TCRB sequences from cDNA, yielding 87-bp fragments that span the CDR3 region. The amplicons were sequenced using the Illumina HiSeq platform. Processing in the source paper ran as follows. Synthetic template baselines were used to correct PCR bias computationally, reads within Hamming distance 2 were collapsed, and singletons that could not be merged were discarded. By aligning reads against IMGT, V, D and J genes, CDR3 length, and insertions or deletions at six rearrangement sites were assigned. Within each subset, clonotype counts were normalized to sorted cell number, after which true diversity and Gini coefficients were computed with the tcR R package. The overlap coefficient, calculated on TCRB nucleotide sequences, was used to quantify repertoire sharing. TCRdb mirrors the immuneACCESS table, restricted to in-frame sequences. Some clones are absent from its copies; in checked studies, under half trace to an unresolved V gene, and the reason for the others is unknown. From that table come the V and J calls and clone size; the DNA was used to work out D and trimming. The sample profile shows about 210,000 clones; 11% of them were found once. The ten biggest clones cover approximately 1.5% of the sample.

In the case of this clone: No cognate antigen has been identified for it. The record has no base qualities; no much larger clone is one base away.

Each donor gave one peripheral blood draw, roughly 110 mL on average, collected into heparinised tubes. Naive, central memory, regulatory and stem cell-like memory CD4+ T cells were sorted on a BD FACSAria II using a panel including CD45RO, CCR7, CD25, CD127, CD95 and CD27. Every sorted population had a purity above 95%. PBMCs were isolated right away by Lymphoprep density gradient centrifugation and were stained directly, without culture. So that batch effects would be minimized, each experiment stained and sorted samples in pairs, pairing one healthy donor with one patient. V is cut by 5 bases and J by 5 bases, and the space between the germline ends is 15 bases. The CDR3 goes from the cysteine to the phenylalanine over 14 residues. Only the CDR3 DNA is retained, 42 bases long and in frame from the first base. CDR1 and CDR2 (MNHNY, SVGAGI) derive from the germline V gene (reference sequence).

The chain employs TRBV6-6 and TRBJ1-1; the D region possibly corresponds to TRBD1 (5 bases align). The sequenced material came from central memory CD4+ T cells from blood. This sequence was found in a young man in good health. CDR3 loop: CASSPRRGGTEAFF. In nucleotides, the sequence is TGTGCCAGCAGTCCCAGAAGGGGAGGAACTGAAGCTTTCTTT.